This is a list of T cell receptor beta chains from one sample in a study of T cell repertoires in cytomegalovirus infection. Via MiXCR, TCRdb re-called the reads, giving one row per CDR3 protein. The repertoire holds fewer than 300,000 distinct CDR3 sequences, with about 23% as singletons. What was sequenced was PBMCs. These receptors were collected from a human donor in good health (CMV status not recorded). Some clones in this sample may be carry-over from other donors' samples. The CDR3 runs from the conserved cysteine through the conserved F or W. A D gene is named only where the DNA matches it firmly. The size field is filled for only some rows; it gives once, few, many or a size class.

clone size: few
J gene: TRBJ2-7
D gene: -
V gene: TRBV5-1
CDR3 DNA: TGCGCCAGCAGCTTTCGGGACGGGTACGAGCAGTACTTC
CDR3 protein: CASSFRDGYEQYF

clone size: few
J gene: TRBJ1-1
D gene: -
V gene: TRBV20-1
CDR3 DNA: TGCAGTGCTAGAGAGACCACTGAAGCTTTCTTT
CDR3 protein: CSARETTEAFF

clone size: few
J gene: TRBJ2-2
D gene: -
V gene: TRBV7-6
CDR3 DNA: TGTGCCAACCGGGCCCAGGGGACCGGGGAGCTGTTTTTT
CDR3 protein: CANRAQGTGELFF

clone size: -
J gene: TRBJ2-5
D gene: TRBD2
V gene: TRBV27
CDR3 DNA: TGTGCCAGCAGTCCTTACCTGGGACTAGCGGGAGTCGAGACCCAGTACTTC
CDR3 protein: CASSPYLGLAGVETQYF

clone size: -
J gene: TRBJ2-1
D gene: -
V gene: TRBV20-1
CDR3 DNA: TGCAGTGCTAGAGATATCGCTACCCCCTCCTACAATGAGCAGTTCTTC
CDR3 protein: CSARDIATPSYNEQFF

clone size: many
J gene: TRBJ2-3
D gene: -
V gene: TRBV7-2
CDR3 DNA: TGTGCCAGCAGCTTCACAGGTTACACAGATACGCAGTATTTT
CDR3 protein: CASSFTGYTDTQYF

clone size: -
J gene: TRBJ2-1
D gene: TRBD1
V gene: TRBV7-3
CDR3 DNA: TGTGCCAGCAGCTTACTCGGACAGGGCCATGAGCAGTTCTTC
CDR3 protein: CASSLLGQGHEQFF

clone size: many
J gene: TRBJ1-5
D gene: -
V gene: TRBV7-2
CDR3 DNA: TGTGCCAGCAGCTTAGTCGGGGGACAGCCCCAGCATTTT
CDR3 protein: CASSLVGGQPQHF

clone size: many
J gene: TRBJ2-7
D gene: TRBD1
V gene: TRBV7-2
CDR3 DNA: TGTGCCAGCAGCTCACGGACAGGGCGCTCCAACGAGCAGTACTTC
CDR3 protein: CASSSRTGRSNEQYF

clone size: few
J gene: TRBJ1-1
D gene: TRBD1
V gene: TRBV7-3
CDR3 DNA: TGTGCCAGCAGCCCCCACGAGGGGGCGGTGAACACTGAAGCTTTCTTT
CDR3 protein: CASSPHEGAVNTEAFF

clone size: many
J gene: TRBJ1-1
D gene: TRBD1
V gene: TRBV7-8
CDR3 DNA: TGTGCCAGCAGCTCCATGGGGACAGCGAACACTGAAGCTTTCTTT
CDR3 protein: CASSSMGTANTEAFF

clone size: -
J gene: TRBJ2-5
D gene: -
V gene: TRBV20-1
CDR3 DNA: TGCAGTGCTAGAGCCGGGGCATTCTCCGGCGGGACCCAGTACTTC
CDR3 protein: CSARAGAFSGGTQYF

clone size: -
J gene: TRBJ2-3
D gene: -
V gene: TRBV18
CDR3 DNA: TGTGCCAGCTCACCCCGACCAACTAGCACAGATACGCAGTATTTT
CDR3 protein: CASSPRPTSTDTQYF

clone size: few
J gene: TRBJ2-1
D gene: -
V gene: TRBV4-1
CDR3 DNA: TGCGCCAGCAGCCCCGGACGCAGGCAGTTCTTC
CDR3 protein: CASSPGRRQFF

clone size: few
J gene: TRBJ2-2
D gene: -
V gene: TRBV19
CDR3 DNA: TGTGCCAGTAGTATGGTAGGCTTCGCTCTTACCACCGGGGAGCTGTTTTTT
CDR3 protein: CASSMVGFALTTGELFF

clone size: -
J gene: TRBJ2-3
D gene: -
V gene: TRBV5-1
CDR3 DNA: TGCGCCAGCAGCTTGGTTCGCAGTTCAGATACGCAGTATTTT
CDR3 protein: CASSLVRSSDTQYF

clone size: -
J gene: TRBJ2-2
D gene: -
V gene: TRBV19
CDR3 DNA: TGTGCCAGTAGTAACAGACTGGCGAACACCGGGGAGCTGTTTTTT
CDR3 protein: CASSNRLANTGELFF

clone size: few
J gene: TRBJ2-3
D gene: -
V gene: TRBV13
CDR3 DNA: TGTGCCAGCAGCTCCAGACGAGGGTTGGGGACAGATACGCAGTATTTT
CDR3 protein: CASSSRRGLGTDTQYF

clone size: few
J gene: TRBJ2-1
D gene: -
V gene: TRBV29-1
CDR3 DNA: TGCAGCTGGGGGTTGGGGAACAATGAGCAGTTCTTC
CDR3 protein: CSWGLGNNEQFF

clone size: -
J gene: TRBJ2-6
D gene: -
V gene: TRBV7-2
CDR3 DNA: TGTGCCAGCAGCTTAGTTGGCGGGCCGCCCTCTGGGGCCAACGTCCTGACTTTC
CDR3 protein: CASSLVGGPPSGANVLTF

clone size: -
J gene: TRBJ1-2
D gene: TRBD1
V gene: TRBV24-1
CDR3 DNA: TGTGCCACCAGTGATCCGACAGGGGGAGGCTATGGCTACACCTTC
CDR3 protein: CATSDPTGGGYGYTF

clone size: few
J gene: TRBJ2-7
D gene: TRBD1
V gene: TRBV20-1
CDR3 DNA: TGCAGTGCTATTGGGACAGGGGGGTTCGAGCAGTACTTC
CDR3 protein: CSAIGTGGFEQYF

clone size: many
J gene: TRBJ2-7
D gene: TRBD1
V gene: TRBV12-3/TRBV12-4
CDR3 DNA: TGTGCCAGCAGACCTCCGGGACAGGGTTTACGCGAGCAGTACTTC
CDR3 protein: CASRPPGQGLREQYF

clone size: -
J gene: TRBJ1-1
D gene: -
V gene: TRBV28
CDR3 DNA: TGTGCCAGCAGTTTACACGGGGGGGCTGGTGAAGCTTTCTTT
CDR3 protein: CASSLHGGAGEAFF

clone size: many
J gene: TRBJ1-5
D gene: TRBD1
V gene: TRBV28
CDR3 DNA: TGTGCCAGCAGCTCAGGACAGGGTGATCAGCCCCAGCATTTT
CDR3 protein: CASSSGQGDQPQHF

clone size: -
J gene: TRBJ1-6
D gene: -
V gene: TRBV6-8
CDR3 DNA: TGTGCCAGCAGTTACTCCCCAGGGTATGGATCACCCCTCCACTTT
CDR3 protein: CASSYSPGYGSPLHF

clone size: -
J gene: TRBJ2-3
D gene: -
V gene: TRBV28
CDR3 DNA: TGTGCCAGCAGTTTAAAGGTCCAGGGATCGGCAGATACGCAGTATTTT
CDR3 protein: CASSLKVQGSADTQYF

clone size: many
J gene: TRBJ2-7
D gene: -
V gene: TRBV7-2
CDR3 DNA: TGTGCCAGCAGCTTAGGTTCGGCTTGGGCGCAGTACTTC
CDR3 protein: CASSLGSAWAQYF

clone size: -
J gene: TRBJ2-3
D gene: TRBD2
V gene: TRBV29-1
CDR3 DNA: TGCAGCGCCTACCTAGCGGGAGCGGGGGTAGATACGCAGTATTTT
CDR3 protein: CSAYLAGAGVDTQYF

clone size: -
J gene: TRBJ1-2
D gene: -
V gene: TRBV10-2
CDR3 DNA: TGCGCCAGCAGTGACGGGCCAAACTATGGCTACACCTTC
CDR3 protein: CASSDGPNYGYTF

clone size: -
J gene: TRBJ1-1
D gene: -
V gene: TRBV28
CDR3 DNA: TGTGCCAGCTCGGGCACTCCCACTGAAGCTTTCTTT
CDR3 protein: CASSGTPTEAFF

clone size: -
J gene: TRBJ1-5
D gene: -
V gene: TRBV3-1
CDR3 DNA: TGTGCCAGCAGCCAGGGAGGGGAGGGTCAGCCCCAGCATTTT
CDR3 protein: CASSQGGEGQPQHF

clone size: few
J gene: TRBJ2-5
D gene: TRBD1
V gene: TRBV6-5
CDR3 DNA: TGTGCCAGCAGTACCCCAGGGGGCGGAGAGACCCAGTACTTC
CDR3 protein: CASSTPGGGETQYF

clone size: -
J gene: TRBJ2-5
D gene: -
V gene: TRBV2
CDR3 DNA: TGTGCCAGCAGTGAAGGGGGGACCCAGTACTTC
CDR3 protein: CASSEGGTQYF

clone size: -
J gene: TRBJ1-1
D gene: TRBD1
V gene: TRBV15
CDR3 DNA: TGTGCCACCAGCAGAGATCCCCGACAGGGGAGTAGGAACACTGAAGCTTTCTTT
CDR3 protein: CATSRDPRQGSRNTEAFF

clone size: many
J gene: TRBJ1-2
D gene: TRBD1
V gene: TRBV7-2
CDR3 DNA: TGTGCCAGCAGCTCCACAATGACAGGGCTGCATGGCTACACCTTC
CDR3 protein: CASSSTMTGLHGYTF

clone size: few
J gene: TRBJ1-1
D gene: TRBD1
V gene: TRBV6-2/TRBV6-3
CDR3 DNA: TGTGCCAGCAGCACAGGGGGCGAAGGCACTGAAGCTTTCTTT
CDR3 protein: CASSTGGEGTEAFF

clone size: -
J gene: TRBJ2-3
D gene: -
V gene: TRBV20-1
CDR3 DNA: TGCAGTGCTCCGCTGATGGGCGATACGCAGTATTTT
CDR3 protein: CSAPLMGDTQYF

clone size: -
J gene: TRBJ2-1
D gene: -
V gene: TRBV20-1
CDR3 DNA: TGCAGTGCTAGAGATTATCGAGGCCGGTACAATGAGCAGTTCTTC
CDR3 protein: CSARDYRGRYNEQFF

clone size: -
J gene: TRBJ2-3
D gene: TRBD1
V gene: TRBV5-6
CDR3 DNA: TGTGCCAGCAGCCCCGGACAGGGAATGGCAGATACGCAGTATTTT
CDR3 protein: CASSPGQGMADTQYF

clone size: few
J gene: TRBJ1-6
D gene: -
V gene: TRBV25-1
CDR3 DNA: TGTGCCAGCAGTGAAACGACGTTTTGGGACCCTTCACCCCTCCACTTT
CDR3 protein: CASSETTFWDPSPLHF

clone size: -
J gene: TRBJ2-7
D gene: TRBD2
V gene: TRBV6-2/TRBV6-3
CDR3 DNA: TGTGCCAGCAGCCACCGCGGACTAGGTCTCTACGAGCAGTACTTC
CDR3 protein: CASSHRGLGLYEQYF

clone size: many
J gene: TRBJ2-6
D gene: TRBD2
V gene: TRBV6-5
CDR3 DNA: TGTGCCAGCAGTTATTGGGGAGGGGCTGGGGCCAACGTCCTGACTTTC
CDR3 protein: CASSYWGGAGANVLTF

clone size: -
J gene: TRBJ2-1
D gene: -
V gene: TRBV28
CDR3 DNA: TGTGCCAGCAGTATCCGGGACCCCGACTTTTTCGATGAGCAGTTCTTC
CDR3 protein: CASSIRDPDFFDEQFF

clone size: many
J gene: TRBJ2-2
D gene: -
V gene: TRBV28
CDR3 DNA: TGTGCCAGCAGTTTATTTACCGGGGAGCTGTTTTTT
CDR3 protein: CASSLFTGELFF

clone size: many
J gene: TRBJ1-5
D gene: -
V gene: TRBV6-1
CDR3 DNA: TGTGCCAGCAGTGAAAACAACAACAATCAGCCCCAGCATTTT
CDR3 protein: CASSENNNNQPQHF

clone size: few
J gene: TRBJ2-1
D gene: -
V gene: TRBV6-2/TRBV6-3
CDR3 DNA: TGTGCCATCTTACCTAGCGCTCCTAGCTCCTACAATGAGCAGTTCTTC
CDR3 protein: CAILPSAPSSYNEQFF

clone size: -
J gene: TRBJ1-3
D gene: -
V gene: TRBV6-5
CDR3 DNA: TGTGCCAGCAGCCCACCGGGTCTCTCTGGAAACACCATATATTTT
CDR3 protein: CASSPPGLSGNTIYF

clone size: few
J gene: TRBJ2-1
D gene: TRBD2
V gene: TRBV6-5
CDR3 DNA: TGTGCCAGCAGTTACGATGCGCGGGGGGGCTTCGGAGAGCAGTTCTTC
CDR3 protein: CASSYDARGGFGEQFF

clone size: -
J gene: TRBJ1-5
D gene: -
V gene: TRBV6-5
CDR3 DNA: TGTGCCAGCAGTCCACTAGGGATAGTAGACAAACTAACCCATCAGCCCCAGCATTTT
CDR3 protein: CASSPLGIVDKLTHQPQHF

clone size: few
J gene: TRBJ2-3
D gene: TRBD2
V gene: TRBV11-2
CDR3 DNA: TGTGCCAGCAGCTCCCCTAGACTAGCGGGAGGGTCGCAGTATTTT
CDR3 protein: CASSSPRLAGGSQYF

clone size: -
J gene: TRBJ2-7
D gene: -
V gene: TRBV19
CDR3 DNA: TGTGCCAGTAGTATAGCGCAGGGCGAGCAGTACTTC
CDR3 protein: CASSIAQGEQYF

clone size: many
J gene: TRBJ2-2
D gene: -
V gene: TRBV7-2
CDR3 DNA: TGTGCCAGCGTACCGGGGCTAGCTGGCACCGGGGAGCTGTTTTTT
CDR3 protein: CASVPGLAGTGELFF

clone size: -
J gene: TRBJ2-7
D gene: -
V gene: TRBV6-5
CDR3 DNA: TGTGCCAGCAGTCCACAAGCGGGCGGAACCCCCTACGAGCAGTACTTC
CDR3 protein: CASSPQAGGTPYEQYF

clone size: many
J gene: TRBJ1-5
D gene: -
V gene: TRBV28
CDR3 DNA: TGTGCCAGCAGTCCTATACAGGGCAATCAGCCCCAGCATTTT
CDR3 protein: CASSPIQGNQPQHF

clone size: many
J gene: TRBJ2-7
D gene: -
V gene: TRBV7-2
CDR3 DNA: TGTGCCAGCAGCTTTTCCTACTCCTACGAGCAGTACTTC
CDR3 protein: CASSFSYSYEQYF

clone size: once
J gene: TRBJ2-3
D gene: -
V gene: TRBV6-1
CDR3 DNA: TGTGCCAGCAGTCCTCGTGGGGACGGTGAAGATACGCAGTATTTT
CDR3 protein: CASSPRGDGEDTQYF

clone size: few
J gene: TRBJ1-2
D gene: -
V gene: TRBV20-1
CDR3 DNA: TGCAGTCCATTAAAGACGGGAAACTATGGCTACACCTTC
CDR3 protein: CSPLKTGNYGYTF

clone size: many
J gene: TRBJ2-1
D gene: -
V gene: TRBV5-4
CDR3 DNA: TGTGCCAGCAGCCGAGACTCAAGCTCCTACAATGAGCAGTTCTTC
CDR3 protein: CASSRDSSSYNEQFF

clone size: many
J gene: TRBJ2-3
D gene: TRBD2
V gene: TRBV6-2/TRBV6-3
CDR3 DNA: TGTGCCAGCAGTTACTCGATTTCTAGCGGGAACACAGATACGCAGTATTTT
CDR3 protein: CASSYSISSGNTDTQYF